The entry that follows covers one T cell receptor (beta chain) sequence. The naive CD8 fraction comprised CD45RO-negative cells positively selected for CCR7 and excluded terminally differentiated effector memory CD45RA+ cells. CDR1 MNHEY and CDR2 SMNVEV come from the germline V gene (reference sequence). Trimming took off 11 bases at V and 4 bases at J, with 16 bases between the two ends. This CDR3 has 13 residues. The entry originates in a study of shared clonotypes between healthy human individuals. Assay: immunoSEQ multiplex PCR; the TCRdb copy retains only in-frame clones and omits some. The top ten clones hold nearly 25% of a sample with approximately 720,000 clones, roughly 94% of them seen once.

Sample: naive CD8+ T cells sorted from blood. This clonotype originated in a man aged 25 to 45 in good health. The gene calls are TRBV27 and TRBJ2-3; perhaps TRBD1 as D (5 bases). The DNA of the CDR3 is TGTGCCGTTGGACAAAACCGCCCAGATACGCAGTATTTT. Its translation: CAVGQNRPDTQYF.